The 22 T cell receptor beta chains in this list originate from one sample, sequenced in a study of T cell responses to AZD1222 COVID-19 vaccine. The protocol was immunoSEQ multiplex PCR, while the TCRdb copy is restricted to in-frame clones and leaves out a portion. The sample includes roughly 97,000 clones, 86% of them seen just once. The specimen was peripheral blood, collected 28 days after the second dose of the MenACWY control vaccine. These receptor sequences come from an adult who received the MenACWY meningococcal vaccine as a control.

This rearrangement joins TRBV5-5 to TRBJ1-1; 8 bases match TRBD1. Per the germline V gene, CDR1 is SGHKS and CDR2 is YYEKEE (reference sequence). CDR3 length: 15 residues. J gave up 0 bases and V 7 bases, and 8 bases lay outside the gene matches. As DNA, the CDR3 is TGTGCCAGCTTCGTAGAACAGGGGGTGAACACTGAAGCTTTCTTT. This codes for CASFVEQGVNTEAFF.

This clone appeared a single time. The chain recombines TRBV2 with TRBJ2-7; D may be TRBD1 or TRBD2 (5 bases each). The CDR3 runs to 14 residues. V dropped 2 bases and J dropped 8 bases, with 16 bases sitting between them. Germline CDR1 reads SNHLY; CDR2 reads FYNNEI. The CDR3 reads CASSENGGQGQQYF. The CDR3 DNA sequence: TGTGCCAGCAGTGAAAACGGCGGGCAGGGTCAGCAGTACTTC.

V and J are TRBV29-1 and TRBJ1-4, with 9 bases aligning to TRBD1. The CDR3 consists of 13 residues. CDR1 SQVTM and CDR2 ANQGSEA come from the germline V gene. V shed 7 bases, J shed 8 bases, and the junction held 8 bases outside the gene matches. The CDR3 protein is CSAMGQGDEKLFF. CDR3 DNA: TGCAGCGCCATGGGACAGGGAGACGAAAAACTGTTTTTT.

Note on this clone: A read error may produce the germline difference seen at one junction end. This chain joins TRBV14 and TRBJ2-7; the D is unclear. This CDR3 is built from 9 residues. Looked up from germline, CDR1 is SGHDN and CDR2 is FVKESK. The CDR3 region is CASIFERYF. DNA for the CDR3: TGTGCCAGCATCTTCGAGCGGTACTTC. Together with reference TRBV14 and TRBJ2-7, the CDR3 gives the full variable domain: EAGVTQFPSHSVIEKGQTVTLRCDPISGHDNLYWYRRVMGKEIKFLLHFVKESKQDESGMPNNRFLAERTGGTYSTLKVQPAELEDSGVYFCASIFERYFGPGTRLTVT.

The gene calls are TRBV18 and TRBJ2-2, with D uncertain. Germline CDR1 and CDR2: KGHSH and LQKENI. The CDR3 covers 13 residues. V was clipped by 0 bases and J by 5 bases, with 4 bases between them. CDR3 protein: CASSPPGTGELFF. CDR3 DNA: TGTGCCAGCTCACCACCGGGTACCGGGGAGCTGTTTTTT.

The gene calls are TRBV19 and TRBJ2-7; no firm D call. Germline CDR1 LNHDA, CDR2 SQIVND (reference sequence). V lost 0 bases and J lost 3, with 9 bases in between. CDR3 length equals 14 residues. CDR3 nucleotides: TGTGCCAGTAGTATAGATTATGCGAGCTACGAGCAGTACTTC. Translation: CASSIDYASYEQYF.

The chain recombines TRBV7-9 with TRBJ2-2, with 8 bases fitting TRBD1. The CDR3 consists of 17 residues. Unmatched junction bases numbered 14, after V lost 4 bases and J lost 7 bases. Germline V gene lookup returns CDR1 SEHNR and CDR2 FQNEAQ (reference sequence). The CDR3 protein is CASSSDYGQGAYGELFF. In DNA form, the CDR3 reads TGTGCCAGCAGCTCCGATTACGGCCAGGGGGCTTACGGGGAGCTGTTTTTT.

This clone was counted a single time. The V call is TRBV5-8, the J call TRBJ1-4; 9 nucleotides match TRBD1. This CDR3 has 16 residues. Trimming took 0 bases from V and 5 from J; bases not matched to a gene: 5. Germline CDR1 and CDR2: SGHTS and YDEGEE. The CDR3 DNA follows: TGTGCCAGCAGCTTGGAAGGGACAGGGTGGAATGAAAAACTGTTTTTT. This gives the protein CASSLEGTGWNEKLFF.

The chain joins TRBV7-2 to TRBJ1-1; D might be TRBD1 (6 bases). Trimming took off 1 base at V and 1 base at J, with 7 bases between the two ends. The CDR3 sequence is 14 residues long. The germline V gene has CDR1 SGHTA and CDR2 FQGNSA. CDR3 residues: CASSLVQGNTEAFF. CDR3 sequence (DNA): TGTGCCAGCAGCTTAGTACAGGGGAACACTGAAGCTTTCTTT.

As concerns this clone: A much larger clone lies one base from this, so it may be a read error. In DNA form, the CDR3 reads TGCGCCAGCAGCTTCGTGACTCGCGGGGGGGATAACACCGGGGAGCTGTTTTTT. This translates into CASSFVTRGGDNTGELFF. The rearrangement uses TRBV5-1 and TRBJ2-2; 9 bases match TRBD2. CDR1 is SGHRS and CDR2 is YFSETQ in the germline V gene. The V gene end was trimmed by 2 bases and the J gene end by 2 bases; junction bases not matched to a gene: 10. The CDR3 spans 18 residues.

The chain carries TRBV7-8 and TRBJ2-5, with 15 bases fitting TRBD2. Unmatched junction bases numbered 1, after V lost 2 bases and J lost 3 bases. The CDR3 runs 16 residues. Germline CDR1 and CDR2: SGHVS and FQNEAQ. CDR3 in amino acids: CASSLRTSGGEETQYF. DNA for the CDR3: TGTGCCAGCAGCTTAAGGACTAGCGGGGGGGAAGAGACCCAGTACTTC.

This clone was found once. The chain recombines TRBV5-1 with TRBJ1-5; 7 positions agree with TRBD1. Germline CDR1 reads SGHRS; CDR2 reads YFSETQ. V was clipped by 4 bases and J by 6 bases; unmatched bases: 7. CDR3 length: 14 residues. The CDR3 loop is CASSPEGAGQPQHF. The CDR3 bases are TGCGCCAGCAGCCCGGAGGGGGCGGGTCAGCCCCAGCATTTT.

The rearrangement links TRBV28 to TRBJ1-5; D gene ambiguous. The V end was cut by 5 bases, the J end by 2 bases, with 13 bases between. Germline V gene data show CDR1 as MDHEN and CDR2 as SYDVKM. This CDR3 contains 15 residues. CDR3 region: CASSLPNVGNQPQHF. CDR3 coding DNA: TGTGCCAGCAGTCTCCCGAATGTCGGCAATCAGCCCCAGCATTTT.

The rearrangement uses TRBV28 and TRBJ1-2, with D perhaps matching TRBD1 (6 bases). CDR1 MDHEN and CDR2 SYDVKM come from the germline V gene. The CDR3 spans 16 residues. Trimming shortened V by 6 bases and J by 0 bases, and 17 bases separated the two germline ends. The CDR3 sequence: CASRKGGGGTNYGYTF. CDR3 nucleotide sequence: TGTGCCAGCAGGAAAGGAGGGGGAGGAACTAACTATGGCTACACCTTC.

The chain joins TRBV3-1 (or the pseudogene TRBV3-2) to TRBJ2-5; a possible D gene is TRBD2 (6 bases). The V gene's germline CDR1 is LGHDT and CDR2 YNNKEL (reference sequence). CDR3 size: 13 residues. V was cut by 1 base and J by 5 bases, with 8 bases left in between. The CDR3 nucleotides are TGTGCCAGCAGCCAAGCGGGGGTGGAGACCCAGTACTTC. It translates to CASSQAGVETQYF.

The V and J genes are TRBV6-5 and TRBJ1-5; the D gene is possibly TRBD1 (6 bases). Looked up from germline, CDR1 is MNHEY and CDR2 is SVGAGI. The CDR3 sequence is 14 residues long. The V and J ends lost 7 bases and 11 bases respectively, with 21 bases between them. The CDR3 bases are TGTGCCAGCACAGCGGTGGCCGGAGGGGGGGCCCAGCATTTT. Translating it yields CASTAVAGGGAQHF.

The chain recombines TRBV9 with TRBJ2-3; the match to TRBD2 covers 8 bases. Trimming removed 5 bases from V and 2 bases from J; junction bases left unmatched: 10. CDR1 and CDR2 from the germline V gene are SGDLS and YYNGEE. The CDR3 consists of 16 residues. CDR3 DNA: TGTGCCAGCAGACGATTTACGGGGGGGGCCACAGATACGCAGTATTTT. As protein: CASRRFTGGATDTQYF.

The chain couples TRBV5-4 to TRBJ1-3; D gene uncertain. The germline CDR1 and CDR2 sequences are SGHNT and YYREEE (reference sequence). Trimming took 2 bases from V and 2 from J, leaving 2 bases between them. The CDR3 totals 12 residues. In DNA form, the CDR3 reads TGTGCCAGCAGCTTACCTGGAAACACCATATATTTT. Translated, it gives CASSLPGNTIYF.

The chain employs TRBV5-1 and TRBJ1-3; the D gene is possibly TRBD1 (5 bases). V was shortened by 4 bases and J by 1 base, with 15 bases between the two germline ends. Germline V gene data show CDR1 as SGHRS and CDR2 as YFSETQ. The CDR3 has 16 amino acids. CDR3 residues: CASSPQGPTSGNTIYF. The CDR3 DNA sequence: TGCGCCAGCAGCCCCCAGGGTCCCACTTCTGGAAACACCATATATTTT.

On this clone itself: One end of the junction varies from germline; a read error may be responsible. The gene calls are TRBV6-6 and TRBJ2-7; no firm D call. This CDR3 is 15 amino acids long. Germline CDR1 MNHNY, CDR2 SVGAGI (reference sequence). The CDR3 DNA reads TGTGCCAGCAGCCTTGACAACTCTCCCTCCTACAAGCAGTACTTC. This translates into CASSLDNSPSYKQYF.

The DNA of the CDR3 is TGTGCCAGCAGTGGGCAGGGATTCTCACCCCTCCACTTT. This codes for CASSGQGFSPLHF. The gene calls are TRBV25-1 and TRBJ1-6, with TRBD1 as a possible D gene (5 bases). Germline-derived CDR1 and CDR2 are MGHDK and SYGVNS. The CDR3 runs to 13 residues. The germline V and J ends were trimmed by 4 bases and 10 bases, with 11 bases remaining between them. The variable domain in full, with the rest retrieved from reference TRBV25-1 and TRBJ1-6, is EADIYQTPRYLVIGTGKKITLECSQTMGHDKMYWYQQDPGMELHLIHYSYGVNSTEKGDLSSESTVSRIRTEHFPLTLESARPSHTSQYLCASSGQGFSPLHFGNGTRLTVT.

The rearrangement uses TRBV3-1 (or the pseudogene TRBV3-2) and TRBJ1-5; no reliable D call. CDR1 is LGHDT, CDR2 YNNKEL, per germline (reference sequence). The CDR3 runs to 18 residues. Trimming pared 0 bases from V and 0 bases from J, leaving 15 bases between. The CDR3 spells CASSQEGPGAYSNQPQHF. The CDR3 bases are TGTGCCAGCAGCCAAGAAGGGCCAGGAGCCTATAGCAATCAGCCCCAGCATTTT.